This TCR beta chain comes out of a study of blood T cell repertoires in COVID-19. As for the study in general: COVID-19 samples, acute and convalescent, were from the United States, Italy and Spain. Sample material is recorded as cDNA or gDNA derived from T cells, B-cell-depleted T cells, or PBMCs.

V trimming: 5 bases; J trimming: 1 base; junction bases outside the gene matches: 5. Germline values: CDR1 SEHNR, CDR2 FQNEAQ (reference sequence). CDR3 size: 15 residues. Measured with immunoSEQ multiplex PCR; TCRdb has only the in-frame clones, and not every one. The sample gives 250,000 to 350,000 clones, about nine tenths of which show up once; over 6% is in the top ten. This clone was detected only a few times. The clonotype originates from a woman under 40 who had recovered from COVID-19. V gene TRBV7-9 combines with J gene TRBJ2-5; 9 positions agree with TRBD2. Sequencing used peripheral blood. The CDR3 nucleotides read TGTGCCAGCAGCCGACTAGCGGCGTCCCAAGAGACCCAGTACTTC. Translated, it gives CASSRLAASQETQYF.